These 19 T cell receptor beta chains share one sample of origin, sequenced in a study of blood T cell repertoires in COVID-19. Sequencing used immunoSEQ multiplex PCR; TCRdb keeps in-frame clones, though not all of them. The sample consists of 250,000 to 350,000 clones, 90% of them appearing once. The specimen was peripheral blood. Source of these receptors: a woman in her twenties or thirties with COVID-19, enrolled during active disease.

The gene calls are TRBV11-2 and TRBJ2-2, with D tentatively TRBD2 (6 bases). Germline loops: CDR1 SGHAT, CDR2 FQNNGV. V was pared by 4 bases and J by 2 bases, with 11 bases between. There are 15 residues in the CDR3. CDR3 protein: CASSSTSSNTGELFF. CDR3 nucleotide sequence: TGTGCCAGCAGCTCCACTAGCTCTAACACCGGGGAGCTGTTTTTT.

J is TRBJ1-1 and V is TRBV7-9, with TRBD1 matching 8 bases. The V gene end was trimmed by 6 bases and the J gene end by 1 base; junction bases not matched to a gene: 1. The CDR3 spans 13 residues. Germline CDR1 SEHNR, CDR2 FQNEAQ (reference sequence). The CDR3 bases are TGTGCCAGCAGGGGGACAGGGAACACTGAAGCTTTCTTT. Translated, it gives CASRGTGNTEAFF. Together with reference TRBV7-9 and TRBJ1-1, the CDR3 gives the full variable domain: DTGVSQNPRHKITKRGQNVTFRCDPISEHNRLYWYRQTLGQGPEFLTYFQNEAQLEKSRLLSDRFSAERPKGSFSTLEIQRTEQGDSAMYLCASRGTGNTEAFFGQGTRLTVV.

V usage is TRBV5-5 and J usage is TRBJ2-3, with D unclear. The CDR3 is 13 residues long. The V gene lost 5 bases and the J gene lost 3 bases, with 10 bases spanning the gap. In germline, CDR1 is SGHKS, CDR2 YYEKEE (reference sequence). DNA for the CDR3: TGTGCCAGCAGTTTCGAGAGTACAGATACGCAGTATTTT. Translation: CASSFESTDTQYF.

V and J are TRBV5-4 and TRBJ2-1; TRBD1 aligns across 9 bases. Losses at the gene ends were 0 bases for V and 7 bases for J; bases not matched to a gene: 2. CDR1 and CDR2 (germline): SGHNT, YYREEE (reference sequence). This CDR3 has 14 residues. This CDR3 is CASSLETGGNEQFF. CDR3 sequence (DNA): TGTGCCAGCAGCTTGGAGACAGGGGGTAATGAGCAGTTCTTC.

This clone was detected once. The chain combines TRBV5-5 with TRBJ1-6; D unclear. Germline V lookup: CDR1 SGHKS, CDR2 YYEKEE (reference sequence). Between the trimmed V and J ends, which lost 0 bases and 14 bases, there was a span of 12 bases. The CDR3 is 13 amino acids. The CDR3 sequence is CASSLEPHWSLHF. Written as DNA, the CDR3 is TGTGCCAGCAGCTTGGAGCCCCATTGGTCCCTCCACTTT.

CDR3 residues: CASSPDRALGGNTIYF. As DNA, the CDR3 is TGCGCCAGCAGCCCGGACAGGGCACTCGGAGGAAACACCATATATTTT. The V call is TRBV5-1, the J call TRBJ1-3, with 8 bases lining up with TRBD1. The V gene end was trimmed by 4 bases and the J gene end by 4 bases; junction bases not matched to a gene: 10. There are 16 residues in the CDR3. CDR1 is SGHRS, CDR2 YFSETQ, per germline. The full variable domain, rest sourced from reference TRBV5-1 and TRBJ1-3, is KAGVTQTPRYLIKTRGQQVTLSCSPISGHRSVSWYQQTPGQGLQFLFEYFSETQRNKGNFPGRFSGRQFSNSRSEMNVSTLELGDSALYLCASSPDRALGGNTIYFGEGSWLTVV.

This clone was seen only once. V usage is TRBV6-5 and J usage is TRBJ2-2; D might be TRBD1 (6 bases). The V end was cut by 6 bases, the J end by 3 bases, with 11 bases between. The V gene's germline CDR1 is MNHEY and CDR2 SVGAGI. The CDR3 covers 14 residues. CDR3 amino acids: CASSLDRHTGELFF. The CDR3 nucleotides are TGTGCCAGCAGCTTGGACAGACACACCGGGGAGCTGTTTTTT.

This clone appeared a single time. V usage is TRBV25-1 and J usage is TRBJ1-2; 7 bases fit TRBD1. The V gene end was trimmed by 6 bases and the J gene end by 3 bases; junction bases not matched to a gene: 1. The CDR3 extends over 12 amino acids. Germline loops: CDR1 MGHDK, CDR2 SYGVNS. CDR3 residues: CASRGTDYGYTF. The CDR3 bases are TGTGCCAGCAGGGGGACAGACTATGGCTACACCTTC.

The chain uses TRBV19 and TRBJ2-5, with D unresolved. Per the germline V gene, CDR1 is LNHDA and CDR2 is SQIVND (reference sequence). The CDR3 consists of 13 residues. V was trimmed by 5 bases and J by 5 bases, leaving 12 bases between them. The CDR3 is CASSPLGRETQYF. The CDR3 DNA sequence: TGTGCCAGTAGTCCCTTGGGCCGGGAGACCCAGTACTTC.

The chain has TRBV12-3 or TRBV12-4 and TRBJ2-7; maybe TRBD2 (5 bases). The CDR3 sequence is 13 residues long. The V end lost 6 bases, the J end lost 3 bases, and 12 bases lay between the germline ends. In nucleotides, the CDR3 is TGTGCCAGCAGCCTAGCAGCAGTCTACGAGCAGTACTTC. It yields the protein CASSLAAVYEQYF.

The V call is TRBV2, the J call TRBJ2-5; perhaps TRBD2 as D (6 bases). V was trimmed by 7 bases and J by 5 bases, leaving 20 bases between them. Germline CDR1 reads SNHLY; CDR2 reads FYNNEI. This CDR3 comprises 15 residues. In nucleotides, the CDR3 is TGTGCCAGCATGCTAGGGACTGGGATGGGGGAGACCCAGTACTTC. Its translation: CASMLGTGMGETQYF.

Only a few counts were recorded for this clone. This chain's CDR3 is CSVEDHGLRGYTF. CDR3 DNA sequence: TGCAGCGTTGAAGATCACGGTTTGAGAGGCTACACCTTC. The gene calls are TRBV29-1 and TRBJ1-2; D gene uncertain. V lost 0 bases and J 8 bases, leaving 13 bases between the germline ends. CDR3 length: 13 amino acids. Germline V CDR1 and CDR2: SQVTM, ANQGSEA.

The rearrangement joins TRBV6-2 or TRBV6-3 to TRBJ2-6; 8 bases fit TRBD1. The J segment lost 1 base and the V segment lost 4 bases, leaving 0 bases of the junction unmatched. Germline CDR1 and CDR2: MNHEY and SVGEGT. This CDR3 has 15 residues. CDR3 amino acids: CASSWTGSGANVLTF. Written as DNA, the CDR3 is TGTGCCAGCAGTTGGACAGGGTCTGGGGCCAACGTCCTGACTTTC.

This rearrangement joins TRBV30 to TRBJ2-7, with a weak D call TRBD2 (6 bases). This CDR3 comprises 17 residues. Germline assignment: CDR1 GTSNPN and CDR2 SVGIG (reference sequence). V was shortened by 2 bases and J by 6 bases, with 26 bases between the two germline ends. Here the CDR3 DNA reads TGTGCCTGGAGTCGGCGACGGGGGACTGCCTTTTCGGGCGAGCAGTACTTC. Protein: CAWSRRRGTAFSGEQYF.

The genes are TRBV13 and TRBJ2-3, with 12 nucleotides matching TRBD2. Germline CDR1 PRHDT, CDR2 FYEKMQ (reference sequence). CDR3 length: 19 residues. V dropped 2 bases and J dropped 1; count of bases not matched to a gene: 10. The CDR3 DNA follows: TGTGCCAGCAGCTTAAGGCGGCTAGCGGGAGGGCCGGGCACAGATACGCAGTATTTT. This translates into CASSLRRLAGGPGTDTQYF.

V gene TRBV12-5 combines with J gene TRBJ2-6, with 11 nucleotides matching TRBD1. Per germline, CDR1 LGHNT and CDR2 FRNRAP. The ends lost 7 bases at V and 3 bases at J; junction bases unmatched: 5. The CDR3 extends over 16 amino acids. This chain's CDR3 is CASVRTGGSGANVLTF. DNA of the CDR3: TGTGCTAGTGTCAGGACAGGGGGCAGTGGGGCCAACGTCCTGACTTTC.

On this clone itself: The junction and the germline gene differ at one end; a read error may be behind it. This chain connects TRBV2 to TRBJ1-1; TRBD1 might be the D (6 bases). Germline CDR1 and CDR2: SNHLY and FYNNEI. The CDR3 sequence is 14 residues long. CDR3: CASTEQTGTPEAFF. CDR3 sequence (DNA): TGTGCCAGCACTGAACAGACGGGGACACCTGAAGCTTTCTTT. The whole variable domain, filled in from reference TRBV2 and TRBJ1-1, reads EPEVTQTPSHQVTQMGQEVILRCVPISNHLYFYWYRQILGQKVEFLVSFYNNEISEKSEIFDDQFSVERPDGSNFTLKIRSTKLEDSAMYFCASTEQTGTPEAFFGQGTRLTVV.

The chain joins TRBV29-1 to TRBJ1-4; 7 nucleotides agree with TRBD1. V trimming: 2 bases; J trimming: 7 bases; junction bases outside the gene matches: 10. CDR3 length: 15 amino acids. Germline V gene data show CDR1 as SQVTM and CDR2 as ANQGSEA. CDR3 region: CSVELKAGGSEKLFF. The CDR3 DNA sequence: TGCAGCGTTGAACTAAAGGCAGGGGGGAGTGAAAAACTGTTTTTT. Full variable domain (missing parts from reference TRBV29-1 and TRBJ1-4): SAVISQKPSRDICQRGTSLTIQCQVDSQVTMMFWYRQQPGQSLTLIATANQGSEATYESGFVIDKFPISRPNLTFSTLTVSNMSPEDSSIYLCSVELKAGGSEKLFFGSGTQLSVL.

The chain uses TRBV7-2 and TRBJ2-5; D is undetermined. V lost 4 bases and J lost 1, with 7 bases in between. CDR3 size: 13 residues. Germline loops: CDR1 SGHTA, CDR2 FQGNSA. The CDR3 loop reads CASSSRVQETQYF. The CDR3 DNA reads as TGTGCCAGCAGCTCCCGAGTCCAAGAGACCCAGTACTTC.